The next 17 T cell receptor beta chains were all read from a single sample in a study of shared clonotypes between healthy human individuals. Here immunoSEQ multiplex PCR was the method, and the copy in TCRdb shows in-frame clones only, minus some. The table includes more than 150,000 clones, roughly 93% detected once. The sample was naive CD4+ T cells sorted from blood. Subset described: CD45RA+ positively selected. The receptors originated from a woman in her 30s in good health.

The chain recombines TRBV11-2 with TRBJ2-6, with D uncertain. V lost 5 bases and J lost 12, with 14 bases in between. The CDR3 covers 13 residues. CDR1 and CDR2 (germline): SGHAT, FQNNGV. This CDR3 reads CASSPQGFGVLTF. DNA for the CDR3: TGTGCCAGCAGCCCCCAAGGGTTCGGCGTCCTGACTTTC.

In this sample, this clone turned up a few times. This chain joins TRBV28 and TRBJ1-2; 8 bases map to TRBD1. The trim removed 3 bases at V and 8 bases at J, leaving 2 bases unmatched. The CDR3 is 12 residues long. The germline gives CDR1 MDHEN, CDR2 SYDVKM. Here the CDR3 DNA reads TGTGCCAGCAGTTTGACAGGGGTAGGCTACACCTTC. It encodes CASSLTGVGYTF.

This clone has a single count. The chain has TRBV30 and TRBJ1-5, with D perhaps TRBD1 (6 bases). Trimming cost V 2 bases and J 4 bases, with 9 bases left between them. The germline V gene encodes CDR1 GTSNPN and CDR2 SVGIG (reference sequence). This CDR3 has 13 amino acids. The CDR3 nucleotides read TGTGCCTGGAGTAGGGGGGTAAATCAGCCCCAGCATTTT. Amino acids: CAWSRGVNQPQHF.

The CDR3 sequence is CASSLGDVVDEQFF. For the CDR3, the DNA is TGTGCCAGCAGCTTGGGGGATGTGGTAGATGAGCAGTTCTTC. The V and J genes are TRBV7-9 and TRBJ2-1; D may correspond to TRBD1 or TRBD2 (5 bases each). V lost 3 bases and J 8 bases, leaving 14 bases between the germline ends. The CDR3 extends over 14 amino acids. Germline loops: CDR1 SEHNR, CDR2 FQNEAQ (reference sequence).

This sequence joins TRBV5-1 and TRBJ1-1; unclear D gene. V dropped 5 bases and J dropped 6 bases, with 17 bases sitting between them. This CDR3 has 14 residues. Per germline, CDR1 SGHRS and CDR2 YFSETQ. CDR3 nucleotide sequence: TGCGCCAGCAGTCCGGCAGGTGGGGTCCCTGAAGCTTTCTTT. This encodes CASSPAGGVPEAFF. Drawing the rest from reference TRBV5-1 and TRBJ1-1, the complete variable domain is KAGVTQTPRYLIKTRGQQVTLSCSPISGHRSVSWYQQTPGQGLQFLFEYFSETQRNKGNFPGRFSGRQFSNSRSEMNVSTLELGDSALYLCASSPAGGVPEAFFGQGTRLTVV.

V gene TRBV2 combines with J gene TRBJ1-1, with D unclear. From germline, CDR1 is SNHLY and CDR2 FYNNEI. This CDR3 is 13 amino acids long. V was trimmed by 6 bases and J by 3 bases, leaving 11 bases between them. In nucleotides, the CDR3 is TGTGCCAGCAGCCTTAGGTTTTACACTGAAGCTTTCTTT. Protein sequence: CASSLRFYTEAFF.

The rearrangement links TRBV19 to TRBJ1-5; D gene unclear. This CDR3 is 15 amino acids long. V lost 2 bases, J lost 1 base, and 9 bases lay in between. Germline CDR1 and CDR2: LNHDA and SQIVND (reference sequence). The DNA for the CDR3 is TGTGCCAGTAGTATACCCCGAGGCAGCAATCAGCCCCAGCATTTT. This encodes CASSIPRGSNQPQHF.

This clone was observed once. The chain is built from TRBV7-9 and TRBJ2-5; possibly TRBD1 for D (5 bases). The J call is in doubt because the DNA end fits TRBJ2-7 better. Germline lookup yields CDR1 SEHNR and CDR2 FQNEAQ (reference sequence). The CDR3 has 18 amino acids. The CDR3 here is CASSLSSTRDRVVYEQYF. The CDR3 nucleotides read TGTGCCAGCAGCTTATCATCAACGCGCGACAGAGTGGTGTACGAGCAGTACTTC.

The chain is built from TRBV28 and TRBJ1-2; D unresolved. The CDR3 length is 17 residues. Germline V gene sequence: CDR1 MDHEN, CDR2 SYDVKM. Trimming removed 1 base at V and 6 bases at J, with 21 bases between. CDR3 sequence: CASSLSTLVRGLNGYTF. The CDR3 coding sequence is TGTGCCAGCAGTTTATCGACCCTGGTTCGGGGTTTGAATGGCTACACCTTC.

The chain has TRBV7-8 and TRBJ1-4; 11 positions match TRBD1. The V segment lost 5 bases and the J segment 7 bases; nucleotides outside the gene matches: 9. Germline CDR1 is SGHVS and CDR2 is FQNEAQ. CDR3 length: 16 amino acids. The CDR3 DNA is TGTGCCAGCAGCATTTGGCCGGGGACAGGGGGTGAAAAACTGTTTTTT. This sequence encodes CASSIWPGTGGEKLFF.

The rearrangement links TRBV11-1 to TRBJ2-5, with D possibly matching TRBD1 (6 bases). Trimming removed 3 bases at V and 6 bases at J, with 11 bases between. The length of the CDR3 is 13 residues. CDR1 is SGHAT and CDR2 is FQDESV in the germline V gene (reference sequence). The CDR3 region is CASSFIQGQTQYF. The CDR3 DNA is TGTGCCAGCAGCTTTATACAGGGACAGACCCAGTACTTC.

The chain recombines TRBV11-3 with TRBJ1-1; TRBD1 is a possible D gene (5 bases). The V end lost 5 bases, the J end lost 0 bases, and 7 bases lay between the germline ends. Germline V gene sequence: CDR1 SGHNT, CDR2 YENEEA. There are 13 residues in the CDR3. The CDR3 spells CASSRGVNTEAFF. The CDR3, as DNA: TGTGCCAGCAGCCGGGGGGTGAACACTGAAGCTTTCTTT.

The CDR3 loop is CASREPIRTGNYGYTF. The CDR3 DNA reads TGTGCCAGCAGGGAACCGATAAGGACAGGGAACTATGGCTACACCTTC. The chain recombines TRBV6-1 with TRBJ1-2, with 8 bases fitting TRBD1. The junction had 11 bases not matched to a gene; V was cut back by 6 bases and J by 2 bases. The germline V gene has CDR1 MNHNS and CDR2 SASEGT. The CDR3 is 16 amino acids.

This chain links TRBV6-7 with TRBJ2-1, with 7 nucleotides matching TRBD2. TRBV6-7 is classed as an ORF, of uncertain function. With 4 bases clipped from V and 0 bases from J, the junction kept 21 bases outside the gene matches. This CDR3 has 21 amino acids. The CDR3 protein is CASSFLPMTSLEHVSYNEQFF. CDR3 bases: TGTGCCAGCAGTTTCCTCCCAATGACTAGCCTCGAGCACGTCTCCTACAATGAGCAGTTCTTC.

This sequence joins TRBV5-1 and TRBJ2-7; possibly TRBD1 for D (5 bases). V lost 3 bases to trimming and J lost 2 bases, with 18 bases between them. Germline V gene sequence: CDR1 SGHRS, CDR2 YFSETQ. There are 16 residues in the CDR3. The CDR3 protein is CASSSLTGSQPYEQYF. The CDR3 nucleotides are TGCGCCAGCAGCTCACTCACAGGATCCCAGCCCTACGAGCAGTACTTC.

This chain joins TRBV6-1 and TRBJ2-3; 9 bases agree with TRBD2. Germline V gives CDR1 MNHNS, CDR2 SASEGT. J lost 1 base, V lost 2 bases, and 7 bases had no gene match. The length of the CDR3 is 17 residues. The CDR3 nucleotides are TGTGCCAGCAGTGAATTGCGGGAGGGCCTCGGCACAGATACGCAGTATTTT. Translated: CASSELREGLGTDTQYF.

The chain recombines TRBV19 with TRBJ2-1, with D unclear. V dropped 0 bases and J dropped 12 bases, with 12 bases sitting between them. The germline V gene has CDR1 LNHDA and CDR2 SQIVND (reference sequence). This CDR3 contains 13 residues. The CDR3: CASSIETGSGQFF. The CDR3 DNA reads TGTGCCAGTAGTATAGAGACGGGTTCCGGGCAGTTCTTC.